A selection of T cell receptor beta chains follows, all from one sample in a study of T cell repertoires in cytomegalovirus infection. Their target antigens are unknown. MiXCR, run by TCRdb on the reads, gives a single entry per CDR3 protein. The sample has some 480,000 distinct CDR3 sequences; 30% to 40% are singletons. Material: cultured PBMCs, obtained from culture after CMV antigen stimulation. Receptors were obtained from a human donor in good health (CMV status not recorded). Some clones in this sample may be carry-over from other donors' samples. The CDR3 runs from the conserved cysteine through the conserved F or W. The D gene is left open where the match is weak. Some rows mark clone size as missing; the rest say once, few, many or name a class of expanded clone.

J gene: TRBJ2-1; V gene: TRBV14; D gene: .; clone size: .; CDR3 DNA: TGTGCCAGCAGCCAGTTAGGACAGACCTCCTACAATGAGCAGTTCTTC; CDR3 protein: CASSQLGQTSYNEQFF
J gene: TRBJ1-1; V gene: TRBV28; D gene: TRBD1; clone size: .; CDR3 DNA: TGTGCCAGCAGACGTGACAGGGGGTCGTTCAGGTACACTGAAGCTTTCTTT; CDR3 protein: CASRRDRGSFRYTEAFF
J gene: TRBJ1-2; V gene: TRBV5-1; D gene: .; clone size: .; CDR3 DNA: TGCGCCAGCAGCCTAACGACAGGATCGGAGGGCTACACCTTC; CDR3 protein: CASSLTTGSEGYTF
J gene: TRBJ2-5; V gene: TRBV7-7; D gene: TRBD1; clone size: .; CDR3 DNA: TGTGCTAGCAGCCTCGGGACAGCCTTCCAAGAGACCCAGTACTTC; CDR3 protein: CASSLGTAFQETQYF
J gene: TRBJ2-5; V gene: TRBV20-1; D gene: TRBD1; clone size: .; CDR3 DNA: TGCAGTGTAGACAGGGATGGCGGCGAGACCCAGTACTTC; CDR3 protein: CSVDRDGGETQYF
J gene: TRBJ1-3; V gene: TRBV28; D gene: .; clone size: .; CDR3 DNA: TGTGCCAGCGCGGGCCCCCGCCAACTCTCTGGAAACACCATATATTTT; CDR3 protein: CASAGPRQLSGNTIYF
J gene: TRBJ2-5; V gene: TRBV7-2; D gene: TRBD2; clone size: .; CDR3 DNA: TGTGCCAGCATCCCTCGGGGGGTAGAGACCCAGTACTTC; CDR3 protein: CASIPRGVETQYF
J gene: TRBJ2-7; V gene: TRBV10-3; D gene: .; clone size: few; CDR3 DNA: TGTGCCATCAGTGAGCTCTACGAGCAGTACTTC; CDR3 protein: CAISELYEQYF
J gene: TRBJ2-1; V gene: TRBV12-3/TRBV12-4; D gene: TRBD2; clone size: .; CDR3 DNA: TGTGCCAGCAGTTTTGGACTAGCGAGTTTCAATGAGCAGTTCTTC; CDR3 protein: CASSFGLASFNEQFF
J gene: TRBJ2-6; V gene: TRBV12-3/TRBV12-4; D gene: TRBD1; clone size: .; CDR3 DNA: TGTGCCAGCAGTCCGGACAGGGGTGCGGGGGCCAACGTCCTGACTTTC; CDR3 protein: CASSPDRGAGANVLTF
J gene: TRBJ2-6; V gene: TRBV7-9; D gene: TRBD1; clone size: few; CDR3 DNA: TGTGCCAGCAGCTTAGCCGGGACAGGGGGCAACGTCCTGACTTTC; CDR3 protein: CASSLAGTGGNVLTF
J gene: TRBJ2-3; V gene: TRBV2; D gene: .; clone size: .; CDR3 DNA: TGTGCCAGCAGAGACAACCTGGTGGCCGTTAGCACAGATACGCAGTATTTT; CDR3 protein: CASRDNLVAVSTDTQYF
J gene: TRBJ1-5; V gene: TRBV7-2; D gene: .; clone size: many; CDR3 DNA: TGTGCCACCAGTGTAGTGGCCCAAGACGGTCCCCAGCATTTT; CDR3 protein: CATSVVAQDGPQHF
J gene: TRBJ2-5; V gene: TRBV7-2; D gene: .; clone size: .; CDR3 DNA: TGTGCCAGCAGCTTACCAGACCCAGCTCAGTACTTC; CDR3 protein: CASSLPDPAQYF
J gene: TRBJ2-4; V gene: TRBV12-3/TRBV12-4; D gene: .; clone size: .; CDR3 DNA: TGTGCCAGCAGTCCCTCGAATACCAAAAACATTCAGTACTTC; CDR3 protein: CASSPSNTKNIQYF
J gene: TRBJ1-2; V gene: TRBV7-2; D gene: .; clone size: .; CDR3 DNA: TGTGCCAGCAGCTTCTATGAGACGGGCGTACCCTGGGGCTACACCTTC; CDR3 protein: CASSFYETGVPWGYTF
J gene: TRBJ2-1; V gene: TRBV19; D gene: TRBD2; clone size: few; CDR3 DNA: TGTGCCAGTAGCAAAGGGACTAGCGCCAATGAGCAGTTCTTC; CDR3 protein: CASSKGTSANEQFF
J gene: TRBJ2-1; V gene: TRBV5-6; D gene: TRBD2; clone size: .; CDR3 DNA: TGTGCCAGCAGTAATAGCGGGATTGCCAACAATGAGCAGTTCTTC; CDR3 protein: CASSNSGIANNEQFF
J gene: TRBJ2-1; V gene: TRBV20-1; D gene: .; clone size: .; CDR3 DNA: TGCAGTGCTTCGCCCGGGCGGCTCGGTGAGCAGTTCTTC; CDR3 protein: CSASPGRLGEQFF
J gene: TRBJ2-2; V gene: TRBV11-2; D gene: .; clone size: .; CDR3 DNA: TGTGCCAGCAGCTTAGACACGACCGGGGAGCTGTTTTTT; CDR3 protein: CASSLDTTGELFF
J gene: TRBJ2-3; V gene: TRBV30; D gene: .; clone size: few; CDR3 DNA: TGTGCCTGGAGCGGCGCAGATACGCAGTATTTT; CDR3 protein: CAWSGADTQYF
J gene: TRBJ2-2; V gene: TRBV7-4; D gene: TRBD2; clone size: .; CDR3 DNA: TGTGCCAGCAGCTTAGATCGAGCGGGAGTCGACACCGGGGAGCTGTTTTTT; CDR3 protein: CASSLDRAGVDTGELFF
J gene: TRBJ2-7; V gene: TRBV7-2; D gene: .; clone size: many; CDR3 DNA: TGTGCCAGCAAGGAGTCGGAGGGACTTGGCTACGAGCAGTACTTC; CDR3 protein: CASKESEGLGYEQYF
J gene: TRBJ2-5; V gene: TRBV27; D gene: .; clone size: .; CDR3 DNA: TGTGCCAGCAGTTTATCGCCCGCCTTGGCCCAAGAGACCCAGTACTTC; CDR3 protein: CASSLSPALAQETQYF
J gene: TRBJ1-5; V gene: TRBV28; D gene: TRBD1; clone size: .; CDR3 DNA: TGTGCCAGCAGTGTGGGACAGGGGAGTCAGCCCCAGCATTTT; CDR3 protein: CASSVGQGSQPQHF
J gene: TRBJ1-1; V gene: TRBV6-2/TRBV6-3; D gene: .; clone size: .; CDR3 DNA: TGTGCCAGCAGTTACCAGGACACTGAAGCTTTCTTT; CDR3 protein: CASSYQDTEAFF
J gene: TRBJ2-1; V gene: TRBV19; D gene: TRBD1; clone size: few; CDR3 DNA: TGTGCCAGTGGGCTTTCGACAGGGTTGGGCAATGAGCAGTTCTTC; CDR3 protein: CASGLSTGLGNEQFF
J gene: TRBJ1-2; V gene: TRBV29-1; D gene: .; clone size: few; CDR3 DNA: TGCAGCGTCCAGAAAAACACAGGGAGGTATGGCTACACCTTC; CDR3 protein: CSVQKNTGRYGYTF
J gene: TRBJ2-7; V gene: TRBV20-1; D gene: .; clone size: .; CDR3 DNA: TGCAGTGCCCAACTGGACGGACGCTACGAGCAGTACTTC; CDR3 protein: CSAQLDGRYEQYF
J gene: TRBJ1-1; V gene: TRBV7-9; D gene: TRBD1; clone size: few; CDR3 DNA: TGTGCCAGCAGCCTACGGACAGGGCCCTCCACTGAAGCTTTCTTT; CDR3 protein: CASSLRTGPSTEAFF
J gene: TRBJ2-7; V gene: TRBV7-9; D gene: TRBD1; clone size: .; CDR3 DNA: TGTGCCAGCAGCTCCGCACAGGGGGCATTCGACGAGCAGTACTTC; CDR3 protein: CASSSAQGAFDEQYF
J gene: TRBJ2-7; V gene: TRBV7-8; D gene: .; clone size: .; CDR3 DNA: TGTGCCAGCAGCTTAGAAACTAGCTCGGGAATTTACGAGCAGTACTTC; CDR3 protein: CASSLETSSGIYEQYF
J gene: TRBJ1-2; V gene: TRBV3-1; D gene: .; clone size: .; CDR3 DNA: TGTGCCAGCAGCCCTTATCTTCAGGTATTCGGCGGCTACACCTTC; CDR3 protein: CASSPYLQVFGGYTF
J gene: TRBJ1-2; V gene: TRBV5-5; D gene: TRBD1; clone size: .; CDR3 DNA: TGTGCCAGCAGCAAAACAGGGGCAGGAGGGAGCTACACCTTC; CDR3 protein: CASSKTGAGGSYTF
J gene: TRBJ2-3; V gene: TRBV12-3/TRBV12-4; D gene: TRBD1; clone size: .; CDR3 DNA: TGTGCCAGCAGTTCCGGGACAGGGATGGCTCTAGGCACAGATACGCAGTATTTT; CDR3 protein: CASSSGTGMALGTDTQYF
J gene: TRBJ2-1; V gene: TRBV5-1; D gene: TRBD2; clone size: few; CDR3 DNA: TGCGCCAGCAGCACCGGGACTAGCGGGAGGGATGAGCAGTTCTTC; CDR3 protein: CASSTGTSGRDEQFF
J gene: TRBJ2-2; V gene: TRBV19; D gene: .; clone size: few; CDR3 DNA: TGTGCCATCCCACCCCGACAGGAAATTAACACCGGGGAGCTGTTTTTT; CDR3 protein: CAIPPRQEINTGELFF
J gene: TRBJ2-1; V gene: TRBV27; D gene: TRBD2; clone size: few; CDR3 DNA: TGTGCCAGCAGTTTACTCCAGGTTATTAGCGGGAGGGACAATGAGCAGTTCTTC; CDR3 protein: CASSLLQVISGRDNEQFF
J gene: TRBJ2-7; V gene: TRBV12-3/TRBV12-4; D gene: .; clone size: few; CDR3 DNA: TGTGCCAGCAGATCGATTAACGGACACGAGCAGTACTTC; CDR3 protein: CASRSINGHEQYF
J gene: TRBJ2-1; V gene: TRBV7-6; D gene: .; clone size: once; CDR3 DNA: TGTGCCAGCAGCTCCGGACAGCTACTAGGCTCCAATTGGAATGAGCAGTTCTTC; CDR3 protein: CASSSGQLLGSNWNEQFF
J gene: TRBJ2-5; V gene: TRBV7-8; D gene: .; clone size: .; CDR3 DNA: TGTGCCAGCAGCTTATCCCTAAAGGGGACCCAGTACTTC; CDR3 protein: CASSLSLKGTQYF
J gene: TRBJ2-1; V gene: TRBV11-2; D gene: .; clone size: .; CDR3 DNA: TGTGCCAGCAGCTCTCAGGCCAATGAGCAGTTCTTC; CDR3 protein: CASSSQANEQFF